This T cell receptor beta chain was recorded in a study of shared T cell receptors in the human thymus. From germline, CDR1 is MNHNS and CDR2 SASEGT. Trimming shortened V by 8 bases and J by 8 bases, and 21 bases separated the two germline ends. There are 14 residues in the CDR3. Using immunoSEQ multiplex PCR, the repertoire was profiled, and TCRdb retains in-frame clones only, with some absent. The data hold 600,000 to 900,000 clones, with approximately 83% observed a single time. Separately, the same data were catalogued under a study of human thymus T cells. As reported in that work: Healthy Finnish infants having corrective surgery for congenital heart defects served as donors. Thymus tissue for the work was resected from patients undergoing corrective heart surgery. Thymic repertoires from unrelated individuals overlapped highly, related research reported.

This sequence joins TRBV6-1 and TRBJ1-1; TRBD1 might be the D (6 bases). The clonotype was recovered from a girl less than two years old with a congenital heart defect. Sample: thymocytes. The CDR3 DNA reads as TGTGCCAGCCTTCGAGGCCAGGGGCCTTTAGAAGCTTTCTTT. Protein product: CASLRGQGPLEAFF.